This T cell receptor beta chain stems from a study of early T cells in non-severe SARS-CoV-2 infection. This clonotype was detected many times. CDR3 length: 14 amino acids. V trimming: 6 bases; J trimming: 5 bases; junction bases outside the gene matches: 6. Unique molecular identifiers (one per individual cDNA molecule) were attached. A single record per CDR3 protein comes from TCRdb applying MiXCR to the 5' RACE reads. Of 25,000 to 35,000 distinct CDR3 sequences listed, around 7% are singletons. The specimen sequenced was whole blood. The rearrangement links TRBV12-3 or TRBV12-4 to TRBJ1-1; 10 bases line up with TRBD1. The receptor comes from an adult who was a healthcare worker with PCR-confirmed SARS-CoV-2 infection or an uninfected control (not recorded which). The CDR3 bases are TGTGCCAGCAGCCCGGGACAGGGGAATACTGAAGCTTTCTTT. Amino acid sequence: CASSPGQGNTEAFF.